This T cell receptor (beta chain) was identified in a study of OX40 agonist ivuxolimab in advanced cancers. Findings and caveats of the study: Both blood CD4+ and CD8+ T cells showed clonal growth by week 6 at 0.1 to 3.0 mg/kg. Averaged across samples, CD8+ T cells carried more expanded clones than CD4+ did.

Exclusion applied to patients with autoimmune disease history or systemic immunosuppression. This clone was seen a few times. Its antigen remains unknown. Using immunoSEQ multiplex PCR, the repertoire was profiled, and TCRdb retains in-frame clones only, with some absent. The sample shows tens of thousands of clones, roughly 80% of them seen only once. The CDR3 extends over 15 amino acids. CDR1 is SGDLS, CDR2 YYNGEE, per germline. V lost 4 bases to trimming and J lost 4 bases, with 17 bases between them. Sequencing was performed on CD4+ or CD8+ T cells sorted from blood, taken in a trial of the OX40 agonist ivuxolimab. The chain recombines TRBV9 with TRBJ1-2; D remains ambiguous. The source of this sequence is an adult with an advanced solid tumor such as melanoma, head and neck, liver or kidney cancer. CDR3 bases: TGTGCCAGCAGCCTAGAGGTAGCCGGACTCTATGGCTACACCTTC. It translates to CASSLEVAGLYGYTF.